A single sample gave rise to the 18 T cell receptor beta chains below, sequenced in a study of beta chain features in type 1 diabetes. Broader study findings: Type 1 diabetes patients had TCRB CDR3s that were shorter (moderately but significantly so) in all four CD4+ subsets.

What was sequenced were expressed TCRB transcripts, since all of the isolated RNA had been reverse transcribed. Generated by immunoSEQ multiplex PCR, the TCRdb table keeps only in-frame clones and is missing some. The data hold around 240,000 clones, with roughly 16% observed a single time. Their cognate antigens are unknown. The sample consisted of naive CD4+ T cells from blood. The receptors were sampled from a man younger than 45 with type 1 diabetes.

The chain recombines TRBV30 with TRBJ2-2; D is undetermined. Germline CDR1 is GTSNPN and CDR2 is SVGIG (reference sequence). The CDR3 runs to 12 residues. V lost 4 bases to trimming and J lost 1 base, with 4 bases between them. This chain's CDR3 is CAWNRNTGELFF. The CDR3 DNA is TGTGCCTGGAACAGGAACACCGGGGAGCTGTTTTTT.

The V gene is TRBV29-1, the J gene TRBJ2-1; D is uncertain. Germline lookup yields CDR1 SQVTM and CDR2 ANQGSEA. This CDR3 region has 15 residues. Trimming left V 4 bases short and J 9 bases short, with 22 bases between. The CDR3, as DNA: TGCAGCGTTGGTGGCTTCTCAGCATCAAAGGGTGAGCAGTTCTTC. Its protein is CSVGGFSASKGEQFF.

This chain uses TRBV6-5 with TRBJ1-1; D gene ambiguous. The germline V gene encodes CDR1 MNHEY and CDR2 SVGAGI. The CDR3 covers 15 residues. V was shortened by 1 base and J by 0 bases, with 9 bases between the two germline ends. The CDR3, as DNA: TGTGCCAGCAGTTACTGGTCAGGAATGAACACTGAAGCTTTCTTT. Amino acid sequence: CASSYWSGMNTEAFF.

The sample holds one count of this clone. V is TRBV5-1 and J is TRBJ2-1, with D possibly matching TRBD1 (5 bases). The CDR3 is made up of 15 amino acids. Looked up from germline, CDR1 is SGHRS and CDR2 is YFSETQ. The V end lost 0 bases, the J end lost 5 bases, and 12 bases lay between the germline ends. The CDR3 region has the DNA TGCGCCAGCAGCTTGGTCAGGGCAGGGAACAATGAGCAGTTCTTC. Residues: CASSLVRAGNNEQFF.

This clone was seen more than once but under ten times. This chain links TRBV6-5 with TRBJ1-1; no definite D call. CDR3 size: 12 residues. Germline CDR1 reads MNHEY; CDR2 reads SVGAGI. Trimming took 5 bases from V and 3 from J, leaving 7 bases between them. This CDR3 reads CASSRLDTEAFF. The CDR3 DNA follows: TGTGCCAGCAGTCGGTTGGACACTGAAGCTTTCTTT.

The chain couples TRBV7-9 to TRBJ2-1; 7 bases are a match to TRBD2. With 5 bases clipped from V and 0 bases from J, the junction kept 4 bases outside the gene matches. The CDR3 has 15 amino acids. In germline, CDR1 is SEHNR, CDR2 FQNEAQ (reference sequence). CDR3 protein: CASSPGGSSYNEQFF. CDR3 coding DNA: TGTGCCAGCAGCCCGGGCGGGAGCTCCTACAATGAGCAGTTCTTC.

V is TRBV29-1 and J is TRBJ1-2; D is perhaps TRBD1 (5 bases). Looked up from germline, CDR1 is SQVTM and CDR2 is ANQGSEA. This CDR3 contains 14 residues. The V gene lost 2 bases and the J gene lost 0 bases, with 10 bases spanning the gap. The CDR3 DNA sequence: TGCAGCGTTGAATTGAGACAGCCTAACTATGGCTACACCTTC. Encoded protein: CSVELRQPNYGYTF.

The rearrangement uses TRBV27 and TRBJ2-3, with 13 positions matching TRBD2. The V and J ends lost 7 bases and 0 bases, in that order; junction bases with no gene match: 7. Germline CDR1 MNHEY, CDR2 SMNVEV (reference sequence). The length of the CDR3 is 17 residues. CDR3 bases: TGTGCCAGCACCCGACTAGCGGGAGGCCTGAGCACAGATACGCAGTATTTT. Its translation: CASTRLAGGLSTDTQYF.

This clone has a handful of counts. The J gene is TRBJ2-3, the V gene TRBV30; D call uncertain. This CDR3 has 13 residues. V lost 4 bases and J lost 0, with 8 bases in between. Germline V gene lookup returns CDR1 GTSNPN and CDR2 SVGIG (reference sequence). CDR3 sequence: CAWTVTSTDTQYF. In DNA, the CDR3 is TGTGCCTGGACGGTTACTAGCACAGATACGCAGTATTTT.

This clone was found a few times. This chain connects TRBV28 to TRBJ2-1, with 15 bases matching TRBD2. V was pared by 3 bases and J by 12 bases, with 9 bases of the junction left unmatched. Germline loops: CDR1 MDHEN, CDR2 SYDVKM. The CDR3 sequence is 16 residues long. CDR3 sequence (DNA): TGTGCCAGCAGTTTGCTAGGGACTAGCGGGAGGTCATGGCAGTTCTTC. This translates into CASSLLGTSGRSWQFF.

This clone turned up a few times. V is TRBV5-1 and J is TRBJ2-5; a possible D gene is TRBD2 (6 bases). Germline CDR1 is SGHRS and CDR2 is YFSETQ. The CDR3 spans 14 residues. The V end was cut by 0 bases, the J end by 3 bases, with 9 bases between. CDR3 coding DNA: TGCGCCAGCAGCTTGGCGGCTAGCGAAGAGACCCAGTACTTC. Translation: CASSLAASEETQYF.

The genes are TRBV10-3 and TRBJ2-7; D ambiguous. This CDR3 comprises 11 residues. Per germline, CDR1 ENHRY and CDR2 SYGVKD. V gave up 3 bases and J gave up 6 bases, with 6 bases separating them. CDR3 sequence: CAISDSGEQYF. DNA for the CDR3: TGTGCCATCAGTGACTCGGGCGAGCAGTACTTC.

The rearrangement joins TRBV9 to TRBJ1-2, with D uncertain. Germline V gene lookup returns CDR1 SGDLS and CDR2 YYNGEE. V was cut by 0 bases and J by 10 bases, with 7 bases left in between. The CDR3 has 11 amino acids. The CDR3 loop is CASSVGGDYTF. CDR3 sequence (DNA): TGTGCCAGCAGCGTAGGCGGGGACTACACCTTC. Based on the CDR3 plus reference TRBV9 and TRBJ1-2, the full variable domain is DSGVTQTPKHLITATGQRVTLRCSPRSGDLSVYWYQQSLDQGLQFLIQYYNGEERAKGNILERFSAQQFPDLHSELNLSSLELGDSALYFCASSVGGDYTFGSGTRLTVV.

The chain joins TRBV30 to TRBJ1-3; D unclear. CDR3 size: 14 residues. Germline CDR1 is GTSNPN and CDR2 is SVGIG (reference sequence). V lost 4 bases to trimming and J lost 0 bases, with 10 bases between them. The chain's CDR3 is CAWTLSTSGNTIYF. The CDR3 DNA is TGTGCCTGGACCCTATCAACCTCTGGAAACACCATATATTTT.

The V gene is TRBV30, the J gene TRBJ1-5; unclear D gene. There are 14 residues in the CDR3. V lost 1 base and J 2 bases, leaving 9 bases between the germline ends. Looked up from germline, CDR1 is GTSNPN and CDR2 is SVGIG (reference sequence). The CDR3 spells CAWSAGMGNQPQHF. The CDR3 DNA sequence: TGTGCCTGGAGTGCGGGGATGGGCAATCAGCCCCAGCATTTT.

The sample holds a few counts of this clone. This chain links TRBV30 with TRBJ2-3; 10 nucleotides line up with TRBD2. V shed 3 bases, J shed 1 base, and the junction held 4 bases outside the gene matches. The CDR3 is 15 residues long. Per germline, CDR1 GTSNPN and CDR2 SVGIG (reference sequence). The CDR3 is CAWRIGTSGTDTQYF. CDR3 sequence (DNA): TGTGCCTGGAGAATAGGGACTAGCGGCACAGATACGCAGTATTTT.

The J gene is TRBJ2-1, the V gene TRBV5-1; tentatively, D is TRBD2 (6 bases). The CDR3 sequence is 13 residues long. The V gene's germline CDR1 is SGHRS and CDR2 YFSETQ. Trimming took off 2 bases at V and 6 bases at J, with 9 bases between the two ends. Here the CDR3 DNA reads TGCGCCAGCAGCTTCACTAGCTCCAATGAGCAGTTCTTC. Its translation: CASSFTSSNEQFF.

This clone was observed a few times. V is TRBV29-1 and J is TRBJ2-7, with D unresolved. Germline CDR1 is SQVTM and CDR2 is ANQGSEA. There are 13 residues in the CDR3. With 5 bases removed from V and 5 bases from J, the gap between germline ends came to 16 bases. The DNA of the CDR3 is TGCAGCGTTCGTCTCAGGCTGGTCCACGAGCAGTACTTC. Translating gives CSVRLRLVHEQYF.